What follows are 28 T cell receptor beta chains derived from one specimen sequenced in a study of control samples from healthy donors and cancer patients. Profiled with immunoSEQ multiplex PCR; TCRdb holds only in-frame clones, not every one. This table holds tens of thousands of clones, roughly 84% found once. Sequencing input: PBMCs. The receptors stem from a man in his sixties or seventies with lung cancer.

The rearrangement links TRBV6-5 to TRBJ2-7; 8 bases are shared with TRBD1. The germline CDR1 and CDR2 sequences are MNHEY and SVGAGI. Trimming took 5 bases from V and 0 from J; bases not matched to a gene: 3. The CDR3 is 14 amino acids. The CDR3 DNA sequence: TGTGCCAGCAGTAGGACAGGGAACTCCTACGAGCAGTACTTC. Protein sequence: CASSRTGNSYEQYF.

CDR3 DNA: TGTGCCGGGGTCCTCCGGGGAGGAGAGACCCAGTACTTC. Amino acids: CAGVLRGGETQYF. The J gene is TRBJ2-5, the V gene TRBV6-5, with D perhaps TRBD2 (6 bases). The CDR3 covers 13 residues. Germline V CDR1 and CDR2: MNHEY, SVGAGI. V was shortened by 11 bases and J by 4 bases, with 17 bases between the two germline ends.

The rearrangement uses TRBV11-2 and TRBJ1-5, with D possibly being TRBD1 (5 bases). CDR1 is SGHAT and CDR2 is FQNNGV in the germline V gene. The CDR3 totals 13 residues. V dropped 8 bases and J dropped 6 bases, with 14 bases sitting between them. The CDR3: CASSGQGSQPQHF. Written as DNA, the CDR3 is TGTGCCAGCTCCGGGCAGGGCTCTCAGCCCCAGCATTTT.

V is TRBV7-2 and J is TRBJ2-1; 11 bases are a match to TRBD1. The CDR3 is made up of 16 amino acids. The junction had 8 bases not matched to a gene; V was cut back by 0 bases and J by 10 bases. Germline V gene data show CDR1 as SGHTA and CDR2 as FQGNSA. CDR3 sequence reads: CASSLAPDRGRQEQFF. In DNA, the CDR3 is TGTGCCAGCAGCTTAGCACCGGACAGGGGGCGTCAGGAGCAGTTCTTC.

This clone was seen a handful of times. The CDR3 protein is CATSARRGTDYEQYF. In DNA, the CDR3 is TGTGCCACCAGTGCCAGGCGGGGGACCGACTACGAGCAGTACTTC. The rearrangement uses TRBV24-1 and TRBJ2-7; TRBD2 aligns across 7 bases. The CDR3 covers 15 residues. Germline V gives CDR1 KGHDR, CDR2 SFDVKD. The trim removed 5 bases at V and 3 bases at J, leaving 9 bases unmatched.

This clone has just one count. Written as DNA, the CDR3 is TGTGCCAGCAGCTTAGACGGGACACAGGTCGGAGGGCTGTTTTTT. Its translation: CASSLDGTQVGGLFF. The genes are TRBV7-8 and TRBJ1-4, with D perhaps matching TRBD1 (6 bases). The CDR3 is made up of 15 amino acids. The germline V and J ends were trimmed by 1 base and 14 bases, with 20 bases remaining between them. CDR1 SGHVS and CDR2 FQNEAQ come from the germline V gene.

A few counts support this clone. This chain uses TRBV14 with TRBJ1-1; D gene ambiguous. Germline V lookup: CDR1 SGHDN, CDR2 FVKESK. This CDR3 spans 15 amino acids. V was cut by 0 bases and J by 0 bases, with 8 bases left in between. Here the CDR3 reads CASSQDPGLNTEAFF. CDR3 bases: TGTGCCAGCAGCCAAGACCCCGGGTTGAACACTGAAGCTTTCTTT.

The chain recombines TRBV6-5 with TRBJ2-7; the D gene is possibly TRBD1 (6 bases). CDR1 is MNHEY, CDR2 SVGAGI, per germline. Deletions cut 8 bases from V and 2 bases from J, with 13 bases between. The CDR3 covers 13 residues. The CDR3 loop reads CASRTDLPYEQYF. As DNA, the CDR3 is TGTGCCAGCCGGACAGATCTACCCTACGAGCAGTACTTC.

This clone was detected only a few times. The chain employs TRBV28 and TRBJ1-3; the D is unclear. The CDR3 loop spans 19 amino acids. Trimming took off 3 bases at V and 0 bases at J, with 21 bases between the two ends. In germline, CDR1 is MDHEN, CDR2 SYDVKM. CDR3 protein: CASSFSRLARGPSGNTIYF. The CDR3 DNA reads as TGTGCCAGCAGTTTTAGTAGGCTGGCTCGGGGTCCCTCTGGAAACACCATATATTTT.

This clone appeared once. This chain connects TRBV7-9 to TRBJ1-2, with TRBD1 matching over 9 bases. CDR1 and CDR2 from the germline V gene are SEHNR and FQNEAQ (reference sequence). V lost 4 bases and J lost 4; bases outside the gene matches: 1. The CDR3 totals 13 residues. Written as DNA, the CDR3 is TGTGCCAGCAGCTCGACAGGGGGCTATGGCTACACCTTC. It codes for CASSSTGGYGYTF. The full variable domain, rest sourced from reference TRBV7-9 and TRBJ1-2, is DTGVSQNPRHKITKRGQNVTFRCDPISEHNRLYWYRQTLGQGPEFLTYFQNEAQLEKSRLLSDRFSAERPKGSFSTLEIQRTEQGDSAMYLCASSSTGGYGYTFGSGTRLTVV.

As to this clone: The junction shows a germline mismatch at one end, possibly a read error. The sample has other DNA sequences that encode this CDR3 too. The chain has TRBV18 and TRBJ1-3; no reliable D call. The germline CDR1 and CDR2 sequences are KGHSH and LQKENI. The CDR3 loop spans 18 amino acids. This CDR3 reads CASSHGRATNLFGNTIYF. CDR3 in DNA: TGCGCCAGCTCACATGGGAGGGCCACAAATCTCTTTGGAAACACCATATATTTT.

The chain couples TRBV6-5 to TRBJ1-2; D is perhaps TRBD1 (5 bases). V was pared by 5 bases and J by 0 bases, with 7 bases between. The germline V gene encodes CDR1 MNHEY and CDR2 SVGAGI. The CDR3 covers 13 residues. CDR3 amino acids: CASSPTANYGYTF. Here the CDR3 DNA reads TGTGCCAGCAGTCCGACAGCTAACTATGGCTACACCTTC.

This clone turned up a few times. The chain employs TRBV20-1 and TRBJ2-1, with D perhaps TRBD2 (6 bases). Germline-derived CDR1 and CDR2 are DFQATT and SNEGSKA (reference sequence). The CDR3 runs 14 residues. Trimming shortened V by 3 bases and J by 4 bases, and 13 bases separated the two germline ends. The CDR3 sequence is CSASRENLYNEQFF. The CDR3 DNA reads as TGCAGTGCTAGTCGGGAGAACCTTTACAATGAGCAGTTCTTC.

The genes are TRBV6-1 and TRBJ1-6, with D unclear. Germline lookup yields CDR1 MNHNS and CDR2 SASEGT. V was clipped by 2 bases and J by 9 bases, with 11 bases between them. The CDR3 loop spans 14 amino acids. The CDR3 sequence is CASSERVGSSPLHF. DNA of the CDR3: TGTGCCAGCAGTGAAAGGGTGGGGAGTTCACCCCTCCACTTT.

The chain is built from TRBV14 and TRBJ1-1; the match to TRBD1 covers 7 bases. There are 14 residues in the CDR3. The J segment lost 7 bases and the V segment lost 1 base, leaving 6 bases of the junction unmatched. Per germline, CDR1 SGHDN and CDR2 FVKESK. The CDR3 DNA follows: TGTGCCAGCAGCCAAGTAGGCAGACAGGGTGAAGCTTTCTTT. Protein sequence: CASSQVGRQGEAFF.

The genes are TRBV7-8 and TRBJ2-3; possible D gene TRBD1, 5 bases. V was pared by 1 base and J by 2 bases, with 10 bases between. CDR1 is SGHVS, CDR2 FQNEAQ, per germline. CDR3 length equals 15 residues. In nucleotides, the CDR3 is TGTGCCAGCAGCTTAGGGCAGGGCACCACAGATACGCAGTATTTT. Protein product: CASSLGQGTTDTQYF.

Written as DNA, the CDR3 is TGTGCCTGGTGGACAAGGTCCGAGGGCTATGGCTACACCTTC. Its translation is CAWWTRSEGYGYTF. V and J are TRBV30 and TRBJ1-2, with a possible D match to TRBD1 (5 bases). V was clipped by 5 bases and J by 4 bases, with 17 bases between them. The CDR3 runs to 14 residues. The germline CDR1 and CDR2 sequences are GTSNPN and SVGIG (reference sequence).

V is TRBV21-1 and J is TRBJ2-5; TRBD1 reflects the table's D call only, with no check against the DNA. TRBV21-1 is shown as a pseudogene. The CDR3 extends over 17 amino acids. The CDR3 nucleotides are TGTGCCAGCAGCAAAGGGGCAGACAGCCGTACTCGCGAGACCCAGTACTTC. Residues: CASSKGADSRTRETQYF.

This clone was recorded only once. This chain connects TRBV19 to TRBJ1-2, with D possibly matching TRBD1 (5 bases). Trimming cost V 5 bases and J 0 bases, with 13 bases left between them. Germline values: CDR1 LNHDA, CDR2 SQIVND (reference sequence). The CDR3 spans 15 residues. This chain's CDR3 is CASSPETATNYGYTF. The CDR3 bases are TGTGCCAGTAGTCCCGAGACAGCGACTAACTATGGCTACACCTTC.

V is TRBV5-1 and J is TRBJ2-7, with 10 bases aligning to TRBD2. The CDR3 spans 14 residues. V was clipped by 5 bases and J by 2 bases; unmatched bases: 4. In germline, CDR1 is SGHRS, CDR2 YFSETQ. CDR3 residues: CASRRTSGAYEQYF. In DNA, the CDR3 is TGCGCCAGCAGGCGTACTAGCGGGGCCTACGAGCAGTACTTC. The complete variable domain, with remaining parts taken from reference TRBV5-1 and TRBJ2-7, reads KAGVTQTPRYLIKTRGQQVTLSCSPISGHRSVSWYQQTPGQGLQFLFEYFSETQRNKGNFPGRFSGRQFSNSRSEMNVSTLELGDSALYLCASRRTSGAYEQYFGPGTRLTVT.

The rearrangement joins TRBV19 to TRBJ1-5, with no clear D. Looked up from germline, CDR1 is LNHDA and CDR2 is SQIVND (reference sequence). This CDR3 has 16 residues. V lost 7 bases and J lost 2, with 18 bases in between. The CDR3 loop reads CASKSLGEGRNQPQHF. In nucleotides, the CDR3 is TGTGCCAGTAAGTCCTTAGGAGAGGGTCGCAATCAGCCCCAGCATTTT.

The chain is built from TRBV19 and TRBJ2-3; 11 positions match TRBD2. The V segment lost 7 bases and the J segment 0 bases; nucleotides outside the gene matches: 3. The V gene's germline CDR1 is LNHDA and CDR2 SQIVND (reference sequence). This CDR3 is built from 15 residues. The CDR3 loop is CASTLAGGSTDTQYF. The CDR3 nucleotides are TGTGCCAGTACGCTAGCGGGGGGTAGCACAGATACGCAGTATTTT. The complete variable domain, with remaining parts taken from reference TRBV19 and TRBJ2-3, reads DGGITQSPKYLFRKEGQNVTLSCEQNLNHDAMYWYRQDPGQGLRLIYYSQIVNDFQKGDIAEGYSVSREKKESFPLTVTSAQKNPTAFYLCASTLAGGSTDTQYFGPGTRLTVL.

V usage is TRBV14 and J usage is TRBJ1-1; weak D call: TRBD1 (5 bases). The CDR3 runs to 14 residues. CDR1 is SGHDN and CDR2 is FVKESK in the germline V gene. V was trimmed by 1 base and J by 6 bases, leaving 12 bases between them. The CDR3 loop reads CASSQVGIGAEAFF. Written as DNA, the CDR3 is TGTGCCAGCAGCCAAGTAGGGATAGGGGCTGAAGCTTTCTTT.

The chain employs TRBV6-5 and TRBJ2-7, with no clear D. The CDR3 runs to 12 residues. Trimming removed 7 bases from V and 0 bases from J, with 7 bases in between. CDR1 and CDR2 (germline): MNHEY, SVGAGI. The CDR3 protein is CASIPYSYEQYF. The CDR3 nucleotides read TGTGCCAGCATCCCTTACTCCTACGAGCAGTACTTC.

The J gene is TRBJ2-3, the V gene TRBV30; D not certain. The V and J ends lost 5 bases and 9 bases respectively, with 15 bases between them. This CDR3 is built from 12 residues. Germline CDR1 is GTSNPN and CDR2 is SVGIG (reference sequence). This CDR3 reads CAWDPGSLTQYF. The CDR3 nucleotides are TGTGCCTGGGACCCCGGGTCATTAACGCAGTATTTT. The full variable domain, its missing parts supplied by reference TRBV30 and TRBJ2-3, is SQTIHQWPATLVQPVGSPLSLECTVEGTSNPNLYWYRQAAGRGLQLLFYSVGIGQISSEVPQNLSASRPQDRQFILSSKKLLLSDSGFYLCAWDPGSLTQYFGPGTRLTVL.

This clone was detected a few times. V and J are TRBV6-5 and TRBJ2-7; D is unresolved. Per the germline V gene, CDR1 is MNHEY and CDR2 is SVGAGI. Trimming removed 2 bases from V and 7 bases from J, with 15 bases in between. The CDR3 consists of 14 residues. As DNA, the CDR3 is TGTGCCAGCAGTTACGAGGCAAGCGCTAGGGAGCAGTACTTC. Translation: CASSYEASAREQYF.

The rearrangement links TRBV6-2 or TRBV6-3 to TRBJ2-7, with unresolved D. The CDR3 covers 11 residues. V gave up 4 bases and J gave up 0 bases, with 1 base separating them. Germline CDR1 MNHEY, CDR2 SVGEGT. The CDR3 nucleotides are TGTGCCAGCAGTTTCTCCTACGAGCAGTACTTC. This codes for CASSFSYEQYF.

The chain links TRBV3-1 (or the pseudogene TRBV3-2) to TRBJ2-7; D not certain. CDR3 size: 16 residues. V lost 0 bases to trimming and J lost 4 bases, with 16 bases between them. The germline gives CDR1 LGHDT, CDR2 YNNKEL (reference sequence). This chain's CDR3 is CASSQEPPGSPYEQYF. The CDR3 DNA sequence: TGTGCCAGCAGCCAAGAGCCCCCCGGGTCCCCATACGAGCAGTACTTC.